These 7 T cell receptor beta chains share one sample of origin, sequenced in a study of shared clonotypes between healthy human individuals. The method was immunoSEQ multiplex PCR; TCRdb's version includes in-frame clones alone and lacks a portion of them. Here the sample spans about 1 million clones, roughly 80% being singletons. Sample: memory CD4+ T cells sorted from blood. Subset in this sample: CD45RA-negative fraction. Every receptor here comes from a man aged 18 to 30 in good health.

This rearrangement joins TRBV6-6 to TRBJ1-2; D not certain. This CDR3 has 14 amino acids. Looked up from germline, CDR1 is MNHNY and CDR2 is SVGAGI (reference sequence). Trimming stripped 2 bases from V and 4 bases from J, with 11 bases between. CDR3 nucleotide sequence: TGTGCCAGCAGTTACGGCGGCAGAGGCTATGGCTACACCTTC. This sequence encodes CASSYGGRGYGYTF.

The J gene is TRBJ2-5, the V gene TRBV7-2; 11 bases agree with TRBD2. CDR1 is SGHTA and CDR2 is FQGNSA in the germline V gene. V shed 3 bases and J 5 bases; nucleotides not matched to a gene: 5. This CDR3 region has 15 residues. CDR3 sequence (DNA): TGTGCCAGCAGCTTTGCTAGCGGGGGGCGGGAGACCCAGTACTTC. Amino acids: CASSFASGGRETQYF.

The table lists this clone with many counts. The J gene is TRBJ1-5, the V gene TRBV12-2; the table's D gene call, TRBD1, was not cross checked with the DNA. TRBV12-2 is a known pseudogene. This CDR3 has 16 residues. The CDR3 sequence is CASRLRGDRHNQPQHF. The CDR3 DNA follows: TGTGCAAGTCGCTTAAGAGGGGACAGACACAATCAGCCCCAGCATTTT.

This chain uses TRBV20-1 with TRBJ2-7; D gene unclear. The length of the CDR3 is 11 residues. Germline lookup yields CDR1 DFQATT and CDR2 SNEGSKA (reference sequence). The V and J ends lost 2 bases and 4 bases respectively, with 6 bases between them. This chain's CDR3 is CSARQFYEQYF. The CDR3 DNA reads as TGCAGTGCTAGACAGTTTTACGAGCAGTACTTC.

The rearrangement uses TRBV6-5 and TRBJ1-2, with D unclear. Looked up from germline, CDR1 is MNHEY and CDR2 is SVGAGI. The CDR3 sequence is 12 residues long. Trimming shortened V by 5 bases and J by 5 bases, and 9 bases separated the two germline ends. Here the CDR3 reads CASSLDRYGYTF. In nucleotides, the CDR3 is TGTGCCAGCAGTCTTGACCGGTATGGCTACACCTTC.

About this clone itself: The sample has other DNA sequences that encode this CDR3 too. This chain links TRBV18 with TRBJ1-3; TRBD1 might be the D (5 bases). The CDR3 sequence is 14 residues long. The V end was cut by 3 bases, the J end by 4 bases, with 10 bases between. Germline loops: CDR1 KGHSH, CDR2 LQKENI. The CDR3 DNA sequence: TGTGCCAGCTCACCCGACAGAGCAGGAAACACCATATATTTT. Translated, it gives CASSPDRAGNTIYF.

This clone turned up a few times. The V gene is TRBV11-2, the J gene TRBJ1-1; tentatively, D is TRBD1 (5 bases). Looked up from germline, CDR1 is SGHAT and CDR2 is FQNNGV. The CDR3 spans 16 residues. Trimming shortened V by 4 bases and J by 0 bases, and 15 bases separated the two germline ends. Written as DNA, the CDR3 is TGTGCCAGCAGCTGGGGGGGTCCAGGCCTGAACACTGAAGCTTTCTTT. Translated: CASSWGGPGLNTEAFF.